This T cell receptor beta chain is drawn from a study of technical replicates of blood from a few donors. Profiled with immunoSEQ multiplex PCR; TCRdb holds only in-frame clones, not every one. The data show roughly 52,000 clones, roughly 96% seen once. The CDR3 runs 17 residues. Unmatched junction bases numbered 17, after V lost 5 bases and J lost 9 bases. The germline V gene encodes CDR1 SGHVS and CDR2 FNYEAQ. Sequenced input: PBMCs. The gene calls are TRBV7-6 and TRBJ2-1; 9 nucleotides line up with TRBD2. The source is a human donor in good health. Some clones in this sample may be carry-over from other donors' samples. The CDR3 nucleotides are TGTGCCAGCAGCCGAACGACCCTAGCGGGGACTGTGGGTGAGCAGTTCTTC. It is translated as CASSRTTLAGTVGEQFF.